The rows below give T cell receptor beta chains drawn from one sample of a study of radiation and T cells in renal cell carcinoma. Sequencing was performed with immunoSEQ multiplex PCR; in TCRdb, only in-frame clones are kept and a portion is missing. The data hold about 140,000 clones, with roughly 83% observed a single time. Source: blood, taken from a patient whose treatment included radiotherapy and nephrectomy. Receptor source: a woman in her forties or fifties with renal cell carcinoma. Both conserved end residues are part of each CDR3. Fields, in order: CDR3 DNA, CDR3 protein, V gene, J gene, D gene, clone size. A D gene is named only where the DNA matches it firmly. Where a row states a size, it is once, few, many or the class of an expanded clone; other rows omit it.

CDR3 DNA: TGCGCCAGCAGCTTGGTGGCGGGGCGAGAAGAGACCCAGTACTTC
CDR3 protein: CASSLVAGREETQYF
V gene: TRBV5-1
J gene: TRBJ2-5
D gene: -
clone size: -

CDR3 DNA: TGCAGTGCTAGGGACGGGAGGGCCCAGTACTTC
CDR3 protein: CSARDGRAQYF
V gene: TRBV20-1
J gene: TRBJ2-5
D gene: TRBD2
clone size: few

CDR3 DNA: TGCGCCAGCAGCCAACCGGGACTAGCGGGGGAGACCCAGTACTTC
CDR3 protein: CASSQPGLAGETQYF
V gene: TRBV4-1
J gene: TRBJ2-5
D gene: TRBD2
clone size: -

CDR3 DNA: TGTGCCAGCAGCACAAGTATGGGAACCGGGGAGCTGTTTTTT
CDR3 protein: CASSTSMGTGELFF
V gene: TRBV9
J gene: TRBJ2-2
D gene: -
clone size: -

CDR3 DNA: TGTGCCAGCAGCTTGTCGCAGGTCTATGGCTCCACCTTC
CDR3 protein: CASSLSQVYGSTF
V gene: TRBV7-2
J gene: TRBJ1-2
D gene: -
clone size: -

CDR3 DNA: TGTGCCATCGCCGGTGTCGGACAGGGAGAAAAACTGTTTTTT
CDR3 protein: CAIAGVGQGEKLFF
V gene: TRBV10-3
J gene: TRBJ1-4
D gene: TRBD1
clone size: -

CDR3 DNA: TGTGCCAGTAGTCCCGTACAGGGGGAGTATGGCTACACCTTC
CDR3 protein: CASSPVQGEYGYTF
V gene: TRBV19
J gene: TRBJ1-2
D gene: TRBD1
clone size: -

CDR3 DNA: TGTGCCAGCAGCAGAATAAATAACACTGGAGCTTTCTTT
CDR3 protein: CASSRINNTGAFF
V gene: TRBV5-4
J gene: TRBJ1-1
D gene: -
clone size: -

CDR3 DNA: TGCAGCGTTGAAAGAACAAGAACGCAGACCATATATTTT
CDR3 protein: CSVERTRTQTIYF
V gene: TRBV29-1
J gene: TRBJ1-3
D gene: -
clone size: -

CDR3 DNA: TGTGCCAACCAGCAATCAGGCAATCAGCCCCAGCATTTT
CDR3 protein: CANQQSGNQPQHF
V gene: TRBV10-3
J gene: TRBJ1-5
D gene: -
clone size: -

CDR3 DNA: TGTGCCAGTAGTACCACGGAGGGCTACACCTTC
CDR3 protein: CASSTTEGYTF
V gene: TRBV19
J gene: TRBJ1-2
D gene: -
clone size: -

CDR3 DNA: TGCGCCAGCAGTGAGCCGCCTGACGGGGCCAACGTCCTGACTTTC
CDR3 protein: CASSEPPDGANVLTF
V gene: TRBV10-2
J gene: TRBJ2-6
D gene: -
clone size: -

CDR3 DNA: TGTGCCAGCAGGGACAGGGGTTTGTCCGGGGAGCTGTTTTTT
CDR3 protein: CASRDRGLSGELFF
V gene: TRBV5-6
J gene: TRBJ2-2
D gene: TRBD1
clone size: -

CDR3 DNA: TGTGCCAACGGACGGGAAATGAACACTGAAGCTTTCTTT
CDR3 protein: CANGREMNTEAFF
V gene: TRBV2
J gene: TRBJ1-1
D gene: -
clone size: -

CDR3 DNA: TGTGCCAGCAGCCGGAGGGGGCCGAGGGATACGCAGTATTTT
CDR3 protein: CASSRRGPRDTQYF
V gene: TRBV6-5
J gene: TRBJ2-3
D gene: -
clone size: -

CDR3 DNA: TGTGCCAGCAGTTCATTCACAGACACAGATACGCAGTATTTT
CDR3 protein: CASSSFTDTDTQYF
V gene: TRBV27
J gene: TRBJ2-3
D gene: -
clone size: -

CDR3 DNA: TGTGCCAGCAGCTTAGGGACAGGGACGTATAACTATGGCTACACCTTC
CDR3 protein: CASSLGTGTYNYGYTF
V gene: TRBV7-9
J gene: TRBJ1-2
D gene: TRBD1
clone size: -

CDR3 DNA: TGTGCCAGCAGTTGGTACCGACAGGCCCCTAACTATGGCTACACCTTC
CDR3 protein: CASSWYRQAPNYGYTF
V gene: TRBV6-5
J gene: TRBJ1-2
D gene: -
clone size: once

CDR3 DNA: TGTGCCAGCAGCGTAGCTCAAGGGACAGCCGGGGAGCTGTTTTTT
CDR3 protein: CASSVAQGTAGELFF
V gene: TRBV9
J gene: TRBJ2-2
D gene: TRBD1
clone size: -

CDR3 DNA: TGCGCCAGCAGCCAACTTAGATACAATGAGCAGTTCTTC
CDR3 protein: CASSQLRYNEQFF
V gene: TRBV4-1
J gene: TRBJ2-1
D gene: -
clone size: -

CDR3 DNA: TGTGCCAGCAGCGCCCGAGCTGGCTCCTACGAGCAGTACTTC
CDR3 protein: CASSARAGSYEQYF
V gene: TRBV9
J gene: TRBJ2-7
D gene: -
clone size: -

CDR3 DNA: TGCGCCAGCAGCACCGAGAAGAACACTGAAGCTTTCTTT
CDR3 protein: CASSTEKNTEAFF
V gene: TRBV5-1
J gene: TRBJ1-1
D gene: -
clone size: -

CDR3 DNA: TGTGCCAGCCTCGGATGGGGGACTCACAATGAGCAGTTCTTC
CDR3 protein: CASLGWGTHNEQFF
V gene: TRBV6-1
J gene: TRBJ2-1
D gene: -
clone size: -

CDR3 DNA: TGCGCCAGCAGCCAAGATCGTGACATCGATACGCAGTATTTT
CDR3 protein: CASSQDRDIDTQYF
V gene: TRBV4-3
J gene: TRBJ2-3
D gene: -
clone size: -

CDR3 DNA: TGTGCCCGAGCGGGGTTGGAGACCCAGTACTTC
CDR3 protein: CARAGLETQYF
V gene: TRBV30
J gene: TRBJ2-5
D gene: TRBD2
clone size: -

CDR3 DNA: TGTGCCAGTAGTACTTCTCGGGTATGGGCGGGGACCGGGGAGCTGTTTTTT
CDR3 protein: CASSTSRVWAGTGELFF
V gene: TRBV19
J gene: TRBJ2-2
D gene: -
clone size: once

CDR3 DNA: TGTGCCAGCAGCTCACTAGCGGGGCACTACGAGCAGTACTTC
CDR3 protein: CASSSLAGHYEQYF
V gene: TRBV5-6
J gene: TRBJ2-7
D gene: TRBD2
clone size: -

CDR3 DNA: TGTGCCAGTAGTATCCGCTCTGGGGCCAACGTCCTGACTTTC
CDR3 protein: CASSIRSGANVLTF
V gene: TRBV19
J gene: TRBJ2-6
D gene: -
clone size: -

CDR3 DNA: TGCAGCGGACAACGGGGGAACACTGAAGCTTTCTTT
CDR3 protein: CSGQRGNTEAFF
V gene: TRBV29-1
J gene: TRBJ1-1
D gene: -
clone size: few

CDR3 DNA: TGTGCCAGCAGTCGCGGGACAGGCCTCCCGGACACCTTC
CDR3 protein: CASSRGTGLPDTF
V gene: TRBV6-5
J gene: TRBJ1-2
D gene: TRBD1
clone size: -

CDR3 DNA: TGTGCCAGCAGTGAGAACACCAACTCCTACGAGCAGTACTTC
CDR3 protein: CASSENTNSYEQYF
V gene: TRBV2
J gene: TRBJ2-7
D gene: -
clone size: -

CDR3 DNA: TGCGCCAGCAAATCGGGACTCTGGACGGAGCAGTACTTC
CDR3 protein: CASKSGLWTEQYF
V gene: TRBV10-2
J gene: TRBJ2-7
D gene: -
clone size: -

CDR3 DNA: TGTGCCAGCAGCTTATGGGCTAGCGGGCGGTACGAGCAGTACTTC
CDR3 protein: CASSLWASGRYEQYF
V gene: TRBV13
J gene: TRBJ2-7
D gene: TRBD2
clone size: -

CDR3 DNA: TGTGCCACCAGCCCGACAGGGCAGGGTGAAAAACTGTTTTTT
CDR3 protein: CATSPTGQGEKLFF
V gene: TRBV15
J gene: TRBJ1-4
D gene: TRBD1
clone size: -

CDR3 DNA: TGTGCCAGCAGTAGGGGACAGATTATGAGCACTGAAGCTTTCTTT
CDR3 protein: CASSRGQIMSTEAFF
V gene: TRBV6-6
J gene: TRBJ1-1
D gene: TRBD1
clone size: -

CDR3 DNA: TGTGCCAGCATGGGGGACAGGGACGCAACTAATGAAAAACTGTTTTTT
CDR3 protein: CASMGDRDATNEKLFF
V gene: TRBV7-2
J gene: TRBJ1-4
D gene: TRBD1
clone size: -

CDR3 DNA: TGCAGCGTTGCAGGTGGCGGCGACTGGGATGAGCAGTTCTTC
CDR3 protein: CSVAGGGDWDEQFF
V gene: TRBV29-1
J gene: TRBJ2-1
D gene: -
clone size: -

CDR3 DNA: TGCGCCAGCACGTTTGTGGACAGGAATGAAAAACTGTTTTTT
CDR3 protein: CASTFVDRNEKLFF
V gene: TRBV5-1
J gene: TRBJ1-4
D gene: TRBD1
clone size: -

CDR3 DNA: TGTGCCAGCATCCCCTGGTCCGATCAGCCCCAGCATTTT
CDR3 protein: CASIPWSDQPQHF
V gene: TRBV5-8
J gene: TRBJ1-5
D gene: -
clone size: -

CDR3 DNA: TGCGCCAGCAGCCAAGATCGCGGGACAGGGAGCACAGATACGCAGTATTTT
CDR3 protein: CASSQDRGTGSTDTQYF
V gene: TRBV4-3
J gene: TRBJ2-3
D gene: TRBD1
clone size: once

CDR3 DNA: TGCGCCAGCAGCCAAGAGTTGACAGGGGGCTTGAGTGCTTTCTTT
CDR3 protein: CASSQELTGGLSAFF
V gene: TRBV4-1
J gene: TRBJ1-1
D gene: TRBD1
clone size: few

CDR3 DNA: TGTGCCAGCAGTTCTACATATAGCAATCAGCCCCAGCATTTT
CDR3 protein: CASSSTYSNQPQHF
V gene: TRBV6-5
J gene: TRBJ1-5
D gene: -
clone size: -

CDR3 DNA: TGCGCCAGCAGTGTGCAGGGGGTAGGCACTGAAGCTTTCTTT
CDR3 protein: CASSVQGVGTEAFF
V gene: TRBV10-2
J gene: TRBJ1-1
D gene: TRBD1
clone size: -

CDR3 DNA: TGTGCCAGCAGTGAAGGTCCGTGGGACAGGGCTAACACTGAAGCTTTCTTT
CDR3 protein: CASSEGPWDRANTEAFF
V gene: TRBV2
J gene: TRBJ1-1
D gene: TRBD1
clone size: -

CDR3 DNA: TGTGCCAGTAGTATACCCCAGGGGTGGGAGACCCAGTACTTC
CDR3 protein: CASSIPQGWETQYF
V gene: TRBV19
J gene: TRBJ2-5
D gene: -
clone size: once

CDR3 DNA: TGCGCCAGCAGAACACAGGGCACCGGGGAGCTGTTTTTT
CDR3 protein: CASRTQGTGELFF
V gene: TRBV5-1
J gene: TRBJ2-2
D gene: -
clone size: few

CDR3 DNA: TGTGCCAGCAGTTTGACAGGTTCCTACGAGCAGTACTTC
CDR3 protein: CASSLTGSYEQYF
V gene: TRBV27
J gene: TRBJ2-7
D gene: -
clone size: -

CDR3 DNA: TGCGCCAGCAGCTTGGGGTCGGCGGGAGATACGCAGTATTTT
CDR3 protein: CASSLGSAGDTQYF
V gene: TRBV5-1
J gene: TRBJ2-3
D gene: -
clone size: -

CDR3 DNA: TGTGCAAGTCGCTTAGAAAGGCAATCGAACACTGAAGCTTTCTTT
CDR3 protein: CASRLERQSNTEAFF
V gene: TRBV12-2
J gene: TRBJ1-1
D gene: -
clone size: -

CDR3 DNA: TGTGCCAGTAGTCACAACGACAGGGCAGCACAAGAGACCCAGTACTTC
CDR3 protein: CASSHNDRAAQETQYF
V gene: TRBV19
J gene: TRBJ2-5
D gene: TRBD1
clone size: -

CDR3 DNA: TGTGCCAGCAGCGATCGGGACAGTCAAGAGACCCAGTACTTC
CDR3 protein: CASSDRDSQETQYF
V gene: TRBV9
J gene: TRBJ2-5
D gene: TRBD1
clone size: -

CDR3 DNA: TGTGCCAGCAGCGGGTCTGGGGAGGAAACCGGGGAGCTGTTTTTT
CDR3 protein: CASSGSGEETGELFF
V gene: TRBV2
J gene: TRBJ2-2
D gene: -
clone size: -

CDR3 DNA: TGTGCCAGCAGTTCTACTTCCGGGACAGGGGAAGCTTTCTTT
CDR3 protein: CASSSTSGTGEAFF
V gene: TRBV6-6
J gene: TRBJ1-1
D gene: TRBD1
clone size: -

CDR3 DNA: TGTGCCAGCAGAACGGGGTCCTACGAGCAGTACTTC
CDR3 protein: CASRTGSYEQYF
V gene: TRBV6-5
J gene: TRBJ2-7
D gene: -
clone size: -

CDR3 DNA: TGTGCCAGTAGTATGACTCAGGACAAGAACACTGAAGCTTTCTTT
CDR3 protein: CASSMTQDKNTEAFF
V gene: TRBV19
J gene: TRBJ1-1
D gene: -
clone size: -

CDR3 DNA: TGTGCCAGCAGTTTTATCTCCACCTCTGGAAACACCATATATTTT
CDR3 protein: CASSFISTSGNTIYF
V gene: TRBV28
J gene: TRBJ1-3
D gene: -
clone size: -

CDR3 DNA: TGTGCCAGCAGCGTAGTAAAGGGGACGGGGCTTAGGGTAGCCAAAAACATTCAGTACTTC
CDR3 protein: CASSVVKGTGLRVAKNIQYF
V gene: TRBV9
J gene: TRBJ2-4
D gene: -
clone size: few

CDR3 DNA: TGTGCCTGGATGCGGACAGGGTTTACAACTAATGAAAAACTGTTTTTT
CDR3 protein: CAWMRTGFTTNEKLFF
V gene: TRBV30
J gene: TRBJ1-4
D gene: TRBD1
clone size: -

CDR3 DNA: TGTGCCAGCAGCTTAGTAGGGGGCTCTGGAAACACCATATATTTT
CDR3 protein: CASSLVGGSGNTIYF
V gene: TRBV7-2
J gene: TRBJ1-3
D gene: -
clone size: -